There are a few counts of the clone carrying this TCR beta chain. The sample is drawn from a study of blood T cell repertoires in COVID-19. Overall study: Donors in the United States, Italy and Spain gave samples during acute or convalescent COVID-19.

Per the authors' pipeline: Researchers report that nucleated cell counts were estimated from reference gene primer amplification. The method was immunoSEQ multiplex PCR; TCRdb's version includes in-frame clones alone and lacks a portion of them. V, J and clone size are taken as reported in that table, and D and trimming were inferred from the DNA itself. The repertoire holds under 250,000 clones, around four fifths seen once, with 2% to 3% in the top ten. The CDR3 consists of 14 residues. V was clipped by 6 bases and J by 7 bases, with 13 bases between them. Per the germline V gene, CDR1 is MNHEY and CDR2 is SVGAGI.

The sequencing input was peripheral blood. This clonotype was sampled from a woman in her seventies with active or convalescent COVID-19. V and J are TRBV6-5 and TRBJ1-6; D gene uncertain. As DNA, the CDR3 is TGTGCCAGCAGGGAGGGCATCCGGAATTCACCCCTCCACTTT. It specifies CASREGIRNSPLHF.